This T cell receptor (beta chain) originates from a study of blood T cell repertoires in COVID-19. Sequenced by immunoSEQ multiplex PCR; TCRdb stores in-frame clones only, minus some. The table lists 89,000 or so clones, more than 90% of them singletons. The CDR3 is 15 amino acids. Per the germline V gene, CDR1 is SNHLY and CDR2 is FYNNEI. Trimming left V 4 bases short and J 0 bases short, with 12 bases between. This TCR came from a human donor with active COVID-19. The donor label of this sample is uncertain. V is TRBV2 and J is TRBJ1-1, with D perhaps matching TRBD1 (6 bases). Sequencing was performed on peripheral blood. The CDR3 region is CASSVLDSMNTEAFF. The CDR3, as DNA: TGTGCCAGCAGTGTTCTGGACAGTATGAACACTGAAGCTTTCTTT. Full variable domain (remainder filled in from reference TRBV2 and TRBJ1-1): EPEVTQTPSHQVTQMGQEVILRCVPISNHLYFYWYRQILGQKVEFLVSFYNNEISEKSEIFDDQFSVERPDGSNFTLKIRSTKLEDSAMYFCASSVLDSMNTEAFFGQGTRLTVV.